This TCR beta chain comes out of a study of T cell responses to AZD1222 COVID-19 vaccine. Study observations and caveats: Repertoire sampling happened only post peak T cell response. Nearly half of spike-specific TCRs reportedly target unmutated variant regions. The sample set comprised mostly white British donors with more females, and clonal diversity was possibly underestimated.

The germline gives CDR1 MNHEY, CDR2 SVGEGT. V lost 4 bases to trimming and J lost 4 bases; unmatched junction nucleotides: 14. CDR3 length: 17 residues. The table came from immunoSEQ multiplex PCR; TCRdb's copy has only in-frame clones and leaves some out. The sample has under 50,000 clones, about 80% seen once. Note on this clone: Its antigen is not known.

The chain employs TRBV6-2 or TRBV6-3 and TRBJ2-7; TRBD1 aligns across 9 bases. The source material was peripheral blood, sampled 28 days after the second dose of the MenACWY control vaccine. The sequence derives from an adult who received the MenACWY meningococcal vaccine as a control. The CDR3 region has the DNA TGTGCCAGCAGTTCCCTAATGAGGGGACAGGGTGGTTACGAGCAGTACTTC. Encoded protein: CASSSLMRGQGGYEQYF.